This T cell receptor (beta chain) was found in a study of blood T cells in healthy people across ages. A second PCR, run for 7 to 11 cycles, used a sample-barcoded 5' primer plus a J-beta primer mix. A single record per CDR3 protein comes from TCRdb applying MiXCR to the 5' RACE reads. The data hold 800,000 to 950,000 distinct CDR3 sequences, with around 48% observed a single time. Sequenced sample: blood. This TCR was recovered from a young man in good health.

As DNA, the CDR3 is TGCAGCGTGGATATGGGACAGGGTCACACTGAAGCTTTCTTT. This encodes CSVDMGQGHTEAFF. The chain combines TRBV29-1 with TRBJ1-1, with 9 bases matching TRBD1. The ends lost 6 bases at V and 3 bases at J; junction bases unmatched: 8. The CDR3 spans 14 residues. CDR1 SQVTM and CDR2 ANQGSEA come from the germline V gene.